Listed here is a single T cell receptor (beta chain). Its antigen is currently unknown. Autoimmune disease history or systemic immunosuppression barred patients. The data were obtained in a study of OX40 agonist ivuxolimab in advanced cancers. Across the study: Patients with prior anti-PD-1, anti-PD-L1 or anti-CTLA-4 therapy were eligible; 40% had some. Findings of the study overall: Compared with CD4+, CD8+ T cells on average had more expanded clones. Clonal expansion among partial responders at 0.1-3.0 mg/kg ranked near the lowest.

Generated by immunoSEQ multiplex PCR, the TCRdb table keeps only in-frame clones and is missing some. The sample consists of about 16,000 clones, approximately 85% of them appearing once. V lost 3 bases to trimming and J lost 14 bases, with 11 bases between them. The CDR3 covers 11 residues. Per the germline V gene, CDR1 is MDHEN and CDR2 is SYDVKM. The specimen comprised CD4+ or CD8+ T cells sorted from blood, sampled in a trial of the OX40 agonist ivuxolimab. The chain uses TRBV28 and TRBJ2-1; no clear D gene. The clonotype was recovered from an adult with an advanced solid tumor such as melanoma, head and neck, liver or kidney cancer. This CDR3 is CASSFGSLEFF. DNA for the CDR3: TGTGCCAGCAGTTTTGGCTCCCTGGAGTTCTTC.